A selection of T cell receptor beta chains follows, all from one sample in a study of monozygotic twins with inflammatory bowel disease. TCRdb reprocessed the 5' RACE reads and keeps a single row for each CDR3 protein, giving no DNA. The sample holds 90,000 to 110,000 distinct CDR3 sequences. Sequenced material: blood. These receptors all come from a human donor with ulcerative colitis or Crohn's disease, or a healthy co-twin of an affected twin (not recorded which). The CDR3 runs from the conserved cysteine through the conserved F or W.

CDR3 protein,V gene,J gene
CASSQDGLLGAFF,TRBV3-1,TRBJ1-1
CASSWGPDTDNEQFF,TRBV5-1,TRBJ2-1
CASSWGGGSEQFF,TRBV27,TRBJ2-1
CASSLGTAPNYGYTF,TRBV9,TRBJ1-2
CASSTKASEDTQYF,TRBV5-4,TRBJ2-3
CASSDGGTEAFF,TRBV12-3/TRBV12-4,TRBJ1-1
CASSNLAGSFTDTQYF,TRBV6-1,TRBJ2-3
CASSLSVMNTEAFF,TRBV5-1,TRBJ1-1
CASSWAGGTEAFF,TRBV5-1,TRBJ1-1
CAISESAGSTEAFF,TRBV10-3,TRBJ1-1
CASSTTSGETQYF,TRBV12-3/TRBV12-4,TRBJ2-5
CSASSAQRGNNEQFF,TRBV20-1,TRBJ2-1
CASSLFQGGELFF,TRBV7-8,TRBJ2-2
CASSLTGGGTEAFF,TRBV7-3,TRBJ1-1
CATSRPRGLNSYEQYF,TRBV15,TRBJ2-7
CSASSGQGWNSYEQYF,TRBV20-1,TRBJ2-7
CASSHGQAYTEAFF,TRBV11-2,TRBJ1-1
CASSLGSGAGGHGTYEQYF,TRBV5-1,TRBJ2-7
CASSFGAHYEQYF,TRBV12-3/TRBV12-4,TRBJ2-7
CSVARTGGLETQYF,TRBV29-1,TRBJ2-5
CASSLVQGTKNIQYF,TRBV5-6,TRBJ2-4
CASSLGLAGSEETQYF,TRBV5-4,TRBJ2-5
CASSLGPPGQGYEQYF,TRBV5-5,TRBJ2-7
CASSPQDVIQETQYF,TRBV12-3/TRBV12-4,TRBJ2-5
CASSVTGSTEAFF,TRBV19,TRBJ1-1
CASSPGTGVNTEAFF,TRBV18,TRBJ1-1
CASSLGGRGYNEQFF,TRBV5-1,TRBJ2-1
CSARGEGGAYGYTF,TRBV20-1,TRBJ1-2
CASSLEGWPDGYTF,TRBV5-1,TRBJ1-2
CASSKLAGSGANVLTF,TRBV5-1,TRBJ2-6
CASRTYRGDSGNTIYF,TRBV6-1,TRBJ1-3
CASSPWAGEQETQYF,TRBV18,TRBJ2-5
CASSQDRSGDGETQYF,TRBV4-3,TRBJ2-5
CASSLTGSADTQYF,TRBV28,TRBJ2-3
CASNDRHYNSPLHF,TRBV3-1,TRBJ1-6
CASSYMDVNEAFF,TRBV6-2/TRBV6-3,TRBJ1-1
CASSRVRTGNDNEQFF,TRBV4-1,TRBJ2-1
CSARGDYNSPLHF,TRBV20-1,TRBJ1-6